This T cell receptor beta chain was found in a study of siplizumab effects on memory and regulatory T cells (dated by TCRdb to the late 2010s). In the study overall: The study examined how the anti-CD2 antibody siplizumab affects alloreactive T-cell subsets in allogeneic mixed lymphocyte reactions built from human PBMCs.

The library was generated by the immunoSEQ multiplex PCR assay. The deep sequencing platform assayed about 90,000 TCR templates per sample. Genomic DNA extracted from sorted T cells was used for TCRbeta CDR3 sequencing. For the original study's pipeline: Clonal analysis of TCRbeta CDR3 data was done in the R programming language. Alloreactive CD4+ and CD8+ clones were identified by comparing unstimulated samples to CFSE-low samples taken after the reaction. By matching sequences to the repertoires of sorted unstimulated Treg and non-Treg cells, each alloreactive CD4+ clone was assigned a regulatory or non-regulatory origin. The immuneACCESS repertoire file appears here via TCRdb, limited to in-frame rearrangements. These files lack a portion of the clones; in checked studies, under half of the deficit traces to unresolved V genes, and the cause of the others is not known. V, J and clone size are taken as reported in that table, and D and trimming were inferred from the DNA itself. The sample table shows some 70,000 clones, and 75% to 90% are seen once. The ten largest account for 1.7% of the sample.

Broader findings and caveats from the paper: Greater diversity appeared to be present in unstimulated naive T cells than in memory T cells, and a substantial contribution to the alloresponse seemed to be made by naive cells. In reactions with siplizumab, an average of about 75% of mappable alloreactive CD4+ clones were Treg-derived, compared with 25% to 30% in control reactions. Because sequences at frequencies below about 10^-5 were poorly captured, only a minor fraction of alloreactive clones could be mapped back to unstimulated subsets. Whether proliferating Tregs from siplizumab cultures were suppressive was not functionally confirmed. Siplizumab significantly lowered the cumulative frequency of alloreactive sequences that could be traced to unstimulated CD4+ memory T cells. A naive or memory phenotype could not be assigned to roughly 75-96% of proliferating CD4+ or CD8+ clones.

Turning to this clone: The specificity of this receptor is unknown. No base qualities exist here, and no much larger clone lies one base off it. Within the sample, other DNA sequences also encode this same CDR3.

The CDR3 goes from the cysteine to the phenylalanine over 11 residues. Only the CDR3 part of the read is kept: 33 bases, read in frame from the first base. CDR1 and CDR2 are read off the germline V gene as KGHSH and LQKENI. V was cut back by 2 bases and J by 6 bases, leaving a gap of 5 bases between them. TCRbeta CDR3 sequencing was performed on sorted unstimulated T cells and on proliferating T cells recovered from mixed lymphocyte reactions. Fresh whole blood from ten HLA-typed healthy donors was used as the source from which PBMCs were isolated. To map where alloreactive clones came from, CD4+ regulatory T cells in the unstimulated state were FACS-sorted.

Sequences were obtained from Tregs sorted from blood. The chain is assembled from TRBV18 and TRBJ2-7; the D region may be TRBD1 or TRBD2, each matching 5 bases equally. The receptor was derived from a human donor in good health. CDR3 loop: CASSPGGEQYF. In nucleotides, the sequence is TGTGCCAGCTCACCAGGGGGCGAGCAGTACTTC.